One sample yielded the 8 T cell receptor beta chains listed below, sequenced in a study of molecular identifiers for immune sequencing clone quantification. TCRdb used MiXCR to reprocess the PCR reads, holding one entry per CDR3 protein. The data show under 650,000 distinct CDR3 sequences, just under 20% seen once. Sequenced material: naive CD8+ T cells from blood, with Jurkat cell RNA spiked in. Documented subset: FACS-sorted CD8+CD4-CCR7+CD45RA+ naive T cells. The receptors were sampled from a human donor in good health. Some libraries in this study had Jurkat cell RNA spiked in.

This clonotype turned up a few times. The germline gene is not matched at one end of the junction; a read error may be the cause. V and J are TRBV7-8 and TRBJ2-7, with D perhaps TRBD2 (6 bases). The CDR3 sequence is 15 residues long. Germline V gene data show CDR1 as SGHVS and CDR2 as FQNEAQ. The CDR3: CAGSLVGSRSYEQYF. The CDR3 region has the DNA TGTGCCGGCAGCTTAGTCGGGAGCCGCTCCTACGAGCAGTACTTC.

In this sample, this clonotype turned up many times. The chain is built from TRBV20-1 and TRBJ2-5, with 7 nucleotides matching TRBD2. Germline lookup yields CDR1 DFQATT and CDR2 SNEGSKA (reference sequence). J was trimmed by 4 bases and V by 4 bases; bases with no gene match: 6. The CDR3 extends over 13 amino acids. CDR3 in amino acids: CSATGLDGETQYF. The CDR3 DNA reads as TGCAGTGCTACCGGACTAGATGGAGAGACCCAGTACTTC.

There are many counts of this clonotype. The rearrangement uses TRBV20-1 and TRBJ2-7; 9 bases map to TRBD2. The junction had 5 bases not matched to a gene; V was cut back by 0 bases and J by 2 bases. CDR1 is DFQATT and CDR2 is SNEGSKA in the germline V gene (reference sequence). The CDR3 extends over 15 amino acids. The CDR3 loop reads CSARDESGRTYEQYF. As DNA, the CDR3 is TGCAGTGCTAGAGATGAGAGCGGGAGGACCTACGAGCAGTACTTC.

This clonotype has only a few counts. It may be a read error: a sequence one base away is much more abundant. The chain couples TRBV28 to TRBJ1-4; 9 nucleotides line up with TRBD1. The CDR3 extends over 15 amino acids. Germline V gene lookup returns CDR1 MDHEN and CDR2 SYDVKM. The CDR3 nucleotides are TGTGCCGGCAGTGATACGGGACAGGGTCATGAAAAACTGTTTTTT. This codes for CAGSDTGQGHEKLFF.

There are many counts of this clonotype. The CDR3 region has the DNA TGTGCCAGCAGCTCGACAGCCTACGAGCAGTACTTC. It translates to CASSSTAYEQYF. The chain links TRBV7-9 to TRBJ2-7; tentatively, D is TRBD1 (5 bases). Trimming removed 4 bases from V and 2 bases from J, with 6 bases in between. Germline V CDR1 and CDR2: SEHNR, FQNEAQ (reference sequence). This CDR3 comprises 12 residues.

This clonotype has only a few counts. CDR3 DNA sequence: TGTGCCAGCAGCACCTACCCGGGACTAGCGGGGGGGAAAGAGACCCAGTACTTC. Protein: CASSTYPGLAGGKETQYF. The chain carries TRBV12-3 or TRBV12-4 and TRBJ2-5; 16 nucleotides align to TRBD2. The V segment lost 6 bases and the J segment 3 bases; nucleotides outside the gene matches: 10. CDR3 length equals 18 residues.

As to this clonotype: A single base separates this from a much larger clone, so it may be a read error. V gene TRBV5-8 combines with J gene TRBJ1-1, with D unresolved. This CDR3 is built from 14 residues. Germline lookup yields CDR1 SGHTS and CDR2 YDEGEE. CDR3: CASSFLGIDTGAFF. DNA for the CDR3: TGTGCCAGCAGCTTTCTGGGGATCGACACTGGAGCTTTCTTT.

This clonotype came up a few times. The chain couples TRBV20-1 to TRBJ2-1; the D gene is possibly TRBD1 (6 bases). CDR3 length equals 13 residues. V lost 6 bases and J lost 6, with 15 bases in between. Germline lookup yields CDR1 DFQATT and CDR2 SNEGSKA (reference sequence). The CDR3 here is CSAKDSPSNEQFF. In DNA form, the CDR3 reads TGCAGTGCCAAGGACAGCCCCTCCAATGAGCAGTTCTTC.